The clone carrying this T cell receptor beta chain appeared once. Original data processing: Amplification from reference gene primers served as the basis for estimated nucleated cell counts. The table came from immunoSEQ multiplex PCR; TCRdb's copy has only in-frame clones and leaves some out. V and J calls and clone size are as listed in that table; D and trimming were resolved from the DNA. The data contain under 200,000 clones, around four fifths of them singletons. The data were obtained in a study of blood T cell repertoires in COVID-19. The CDR3 totals 14 residues. V lost 0 bases, J lost 8 bases, and 5 bases stayed unmatched. From germline, CDR1 is SGHRS and CDR2 YFSETQ.

The chain employs TRBV5-1 and TRBJ1-3; 7 bases are a match to TRBD1. This receptor was obtained from a man aged 55-75 years with COVID-19, enrolled during active disease. Sequenced material: peripheral blood. The CDR3 loop reads CASSLGQGGDTIYF. CDR3 DNA: TGCGCCAGCAGCTTGGGACAGGGAGGCGACACCATATATTTT.